Below, 24 T cell receptor beta chains from the same sample are listed, as sequenced in a study of T cell repertoires in cytomegalovirus infection. Antigens of these TCRs are unknown. TCRdb ran MiXCR on the reads and lists one entry per CDR3 protein. The profile shows 100,000 to 150,000 distinct CDR3 sequences, 25% to 35% of them singletons. The sample here was CD8+ T cells from cultured PBMCs, taken from culture after CMV antigen stimulation. All receptors derive from a human donor in good health (CMV status not recorded). Some clones in this sample may be carry-over from other donors' samples.

By share of the sample, this clonotype is medium-sized. The chain combines TRBV7-3 with TRBJ2-3; a weak D match, TRBD2 (7 bases). Trimming shortened V by 4 bases and J by 5 bases, and 16 bases separated the two germline ends. Germline-derived CDR1 and CDR2 are SGHTA and FQGTGA. CDR3 length: 15 amino acids. The chain's CDR3 is CASSSGGGGLDTQYF. The CDR3 DNA follows: TGTGCCAGCAGCTCCGGGGGAGGGGGATTAGATACGCAGTATTTT.

This sequence joins TRBV4-3 and TRBJ1-2, with TRBD1 as a possible D gene (5 bases). The ends were cut back, 0 bases at V and 0 bases at J, with 14 bases in the middle. There are 17 residues in the CDR3. CDR1 and CDR2 from the germline V gene are LGHNA and YSLEER. In DNA, the CDR3 is TGCGCCAGCAGCCAAGATCTATTGGGACCCACTAACTATGGCTACACCTTC. Its protein is CASSQDLLGPTNYGYTF.

The chain has TRBV7-2 and TRBJ2-5, with 14 positions matching TRBD2. This CDR3 comprises 20 residues. CDR1 and CDR2 (germline): SGHTA, FQGNSA. V was pared by 4 bases and J by 2 bases, with 15 bases of the junction left unmatched. The CDR3 sequence: CASSWKTRLAGGPTQETQYF. In DNA, the CDR3 is TGTGCCAGCAGCTGGAAAACACGACTAGCGGGGGGGCCTACTCAAGAGACCCAGTACTTC.

The chain carries TRBV5-6 and TRBJ2-3; weak D call: TRBD1 (6 bases). CDR1 is SGHDT and CDR2 is YYEEEE in the germline V gene. The V gene lost 2 bases and the J gene lost 1 base, with 11 bases spanning the gap. This CDR3 contains 15 residues. The CDR3 sequence: CASSFEGVGTDTQYF. The CDR3 region has the DNA TGTGCCAGCAGCTTTGAGGGGGTGGGCACAGATACGCAGTATTTT.

At least ten counts were recorded for this clonotype. The chain uses TRBV7-6 and TRBJ2-3; possible D gene TRBD1, 6 bases. The V gene lost 4 bases and the J gene lost 5 bases, with 13 bases spanning the gap. The CDR3 length is 14 residues. The germline V gene has CDR1 SGHVS and CDR2 FNYEAQ. The CDR3 sequence: CASSSQGIVDTQYF. Here the CDR3 DNA reads TGTGCCAGCAGCTCACAGGGTATTGTAGATACGCAGTATTTT.

This clonotype was picked up many times. The V call is TRBV7-9, the J call TRBJ2-6; D is unclear. Trimming stripped 7 bases from V and 0 bases from J, with 13 bases between. Germline CDR1 is SEHNR and CDR2 is FQNEAQ (reference sequence). The CDR3 is 16 amino acids. CDR3 amino acids: CASTLISLSGANVLTF. CDR3 in DNA: TGTGCCAGCACCCTAATCAGCCTCTCTGGGGCCAACGTCCTGACTTTC.

The CDR3 loop is CASSLVGRNTEAFF. Written as DNA, the CDR3 is TGTGCCAGCAGCTTAGTGGGGAGGAACACTGAAGCTTTCTTT. This sequence joins TRBV7-9 and TRBJ1-1, with D unclear. The V gene lost 1 base and the J gene lost 1 base, with 7 bases spanning the gap. Germline V lookup: CDR1 SEHNR, CDR2 FQNEAQ (reference sequence). The CDR3 length is 14 residues.

This clonotype occurred once. This sequence joins TRBV2 and TRBJ2-7; TRBD1 matches at 7 bases. There are 17 residues in the CDR3. The germline gives CDR1 SNHLY, CDR2 FYNNEI. J was trimmed by 8 bases and V by 6 bases; bases with no gene match: 22. This CDR3 reads CASSARGQSRDRSKQYF. CDR3 DNA: TGTGCCAGCAGCGCCCGCGGCCAAAGCCGGGACAGAAGCAAGCAGTACTTC. Full variable domain (missing parts from reference TRBV2 and TRBJ2-7): EPEVTQTPSHQVTQMGQEVILRCVPISNHLYFYWYRQILGQKVEFLVSFYNNEISEKSEIFDDQFSVERPDGSNFTLKIRSTKLEDSAMYFCASSARGQSRDRSKQYFGPGTRLTVT.

This sequence joins TRBV4-1 and TRBJ1-5; D is undetermined. The ends were cut back, 1 base at V and 3 bases at J, with 10 bases in the middle. The CDR3 spans 15 residues. CDR1 is MGHRA, CDR2 YSYEKL, per germline. The CDR3 DNA reads TGCGCCAGCAGCCAAGGGTTCGATTTCAATCAGCCCCAGCATTTT. Its translation: CASSQGFDFNQPQHF.

This clonotype occurred a few times. V is TRBV7-6 and J is TRBJ1-1; the D is unclear. The V gene's germline CDR1 is SGHVS and CDR2 FNYEAQ. The V end lost 5 bases, the J end lost 4 bases, and 11 bases lay between the germline ends. CDR3 length: 13 amino acids. CDR3 sequence: CASSPGWFTEAFF. CDR3 nucleotides: TGTGCCAGCAGCCCGGGATGGTTCACTGAAGCTTTCTTT.

In the case of this clonotype: Germline and junction disagree at one end, which may indicate a read error. J is TRBJ2-7 and V is TRBV19; D gene uncertain. The CDR3 runs to 11 residues. CDR1 and CDR2 from the germline V gene are LNHDA and SQIVND (reference sequence). The CDR3 spells CASSSGRGQHF. In DNA, the CDR3 is TGTGCCAGTAGTTCCGGAAGAGGTCAACACTTC.

This clonotype was recorded many times. The chain uses TRBV10-3 and TRBJ1-2; TRBD1 agrees at 7 bases. Germline V gene lookup returns CDR1 ENHRY and CDR2 SYGVKD. The CDR3 sequence is 14 residues long. V lost 2 bases and J lost 4; bases outside the gene matches: 4. The CDR3 nucleotides read TGTGCCATCAGTGAGCCCGGGACAGTCTATGGCTACACCTTC. Translated, it gives CAISEPGTVYGYTF.

This clonotype was detected ten times or more. The chain is built from TRBV7-9 and TRBJ2-7, with D possibly matching TRBD2 (6 bases). Germline loops: CDR1 SEHNR, CDR2 FQNEAQ (reference sequence). V was clipped by 2 bases and J by 5 bases, with 10 bases between them. This CDR3 contains 13 residues. For the CDR3, the DNA is TGTGCCAGCAGCTTACGCGGGGACGACGAGCAGTACTTC. It is translated as CASSLRGDDEQYF.

The chain has TRBV3-1 and TRBJ1-1; 7 positions match TRBD1. There are 16 residues in the CDR3. With 2 bases clipped from V and 3 bases from J, the junction kept 9 bases outside the gene matches. Per germline, CDR1 LGHDT and CDR2 YNNKEL (reference sequence). CDR3 protein: CASSQNRGQEHTEAFF. CDR3 nucleotide sequence: TGTGCCAGCAGCCAAAATAGAGGACAGGAACACACTGAAGCTTTCTTT.

This chain uses TRBV20-1 with TRBJ1-1; D remains ambiguous. CDR1 is DFQATT, CDR2 SNEGSKA, per germline (reference sequence). CDR3 size: 13 residues. In DNA, the CDR3 is TGCGCCGCCAAACCCCTGCGAAACACTGAAGCTTTCTTT. Protein: CAAKPLRNTEAFF.

Written as DNA, the CDR3 is TGTGCCAGCAGTGAAGCAGGGGGTTTCACTGAAGCTTTCTTT. This encodes CASSEAGGFTEAFF. V and J are TRBV6-1 and TRBJ1-1, with D possibly TRBD1 on 6 matching bases. The CDR3 runs 14 residues. V was pared by 0 bases and J by 4 bases, with 9 bases between. Germline V gene lookup returns CDR1 MNHNS and CDR2 SASEGT.

The gene calls are TRBV20-1 and TRBJ2-3, with D tentatively TRBD1 (7 bases). V gave up 5 bases and J gave up 4 bases, with 25 bases separating them. CDR3 length equals 17 residues. Germline CDR1 reads DFQATT; CDR2 reads SNEGSKA (reference sequence). The DNA of the CDR3 is TGCAGTGCTCTTCCACAGGGGAGGTCGATTAGCGCAGATACGCAGTATTTT. Translation: CSALPQGRSISADTQYF.

The chain combines TRBV5-1 with TRBJ2-3; maybe TRBD1 (6 bases). The V gene lost 4 bases and the J gene lost 0 bases, with 15 bases spanning the gap. Germline lookup yields CDR1 SGHRS and CDR2 YFSETQ. The CDR3 has 16 residues. The CDR3 coding sequence is TGCGCCAGCAGCACGGACAGTATTACTAGCACAGATACGCAGTATTTT. Its protein product is CASSTDSITSTDTQYF.

This rearrangement joins TRBV6-5 to TRBJ2-1; D remains unclear. This CDR3 spans 15 amino acids. Germline CDR1 and CDR2: MNHEY and SVGAGI. V lost 0 bases, J lost 3 bases, and 9 bases lay in between. As DNA, the CDR3 is TGTGCCAGCAGTTACTCGAGTGGTAACTACAATGAGCAGTTCTTC. Amino acids: CASSYSSGNYNEQFF.

This clonotype was seen a handful of times. The J gene is TRBJ2-1, the V gene TRBV7-8; TRBD2 agrees at 9 bases. J was trimmed by 5 bases and V by 1 base; bases with no gene match: 9. The CDR3 extends over 17 amino acids. CDR1 is SGHVS and CDR2 is FQNEAQ in the germline V gene. CDR3 sequence (DNA): TGTGCCAGCAGCTTAGAGTTGCGGGGGGGCGTCCACAATGAGCAGTTCTTC. Translated: CASSLELRGGVHNEQFF. The full variable domain, with the rest looked up from reference TRBV7-8 and TRBJ2-1, is GAGVSQSPRYKVAKRGQDVALRCDPISGHVSLFWYQQALGQGPEFLTYFQNEAQLDKSGLPSDRFFAERPEGSVSTLKIQRTQQEDSAVYLCASSLELRGGVHNEQFFGPGTRLTVL.

The J gene is TRBJ2-2, the V gene TRBV2; 9 nucleotides line up with TRBD1. CDR3 length: 15 residues. Trimming removed 10 bases from V and 4 bases from J; junction bases left unmatched: 10. Germline CDR1 reads SNHLY; CDR2 reads FYNNEI. The CDR3 DNA follows: TGTGCCACCCCGGGACAGGGCAAGATCACCGGGGAGCTGTTTTTT. Its protein product is CATPGQGKITGELFF.

The V call is TRBV2, the J call TRBJ2-2; D is perhaps TRBD1 (6 bases). The CDR3 is made up of 14 amino acids. Trimming took off 7 bases at V and 3 bases at J, with 12 bases between the two ends. Per the germline V gene, CDR1 is SNHLY and CDR2 is FYNNEI. The CDR3 bases are TGTGCCAGCACCTTACAGGGTTACACCGGGGAGCTGTTTTTT. This codes for CASTLQGYTGELFF.

This clonotype was seen only a few times. The chain is built from TRBV5-1 and TRBJ2-7; the match to TRBD1 covers 7 bases. J lost 5 bases, V lost 7 bases, and 12 bases had no gene match. From germline, CDR1 is SGHRS and CDR2 YFSETQ. The CDR3 loop spans 14 amino acids. DNA of the CDR3: TGCGCCAGCGCCCGGGACAGTCCATGGGACGAGCAGTACTTC. Protein: CASARDSPWDEQYF.

This clonotype appeared a few times. J is TRBJ2-1 and V is TRBV3-1, with 8 bases identical to TRBD2. In germline, CDR1 is LGHDT, CDR2 YNNKEL (reference sequence). V shed 1 base, J shed 6 bases, and the junction held 2 bases outside the gene matches. The CDR3 extends over 14 amino acids. Here the CDR3 DNA reads TGTGCCAGCAGCCAAGCCGGGACTAGCAATGAGCAGTTCTTC. Translated: CASSQAGTSNEQFF.